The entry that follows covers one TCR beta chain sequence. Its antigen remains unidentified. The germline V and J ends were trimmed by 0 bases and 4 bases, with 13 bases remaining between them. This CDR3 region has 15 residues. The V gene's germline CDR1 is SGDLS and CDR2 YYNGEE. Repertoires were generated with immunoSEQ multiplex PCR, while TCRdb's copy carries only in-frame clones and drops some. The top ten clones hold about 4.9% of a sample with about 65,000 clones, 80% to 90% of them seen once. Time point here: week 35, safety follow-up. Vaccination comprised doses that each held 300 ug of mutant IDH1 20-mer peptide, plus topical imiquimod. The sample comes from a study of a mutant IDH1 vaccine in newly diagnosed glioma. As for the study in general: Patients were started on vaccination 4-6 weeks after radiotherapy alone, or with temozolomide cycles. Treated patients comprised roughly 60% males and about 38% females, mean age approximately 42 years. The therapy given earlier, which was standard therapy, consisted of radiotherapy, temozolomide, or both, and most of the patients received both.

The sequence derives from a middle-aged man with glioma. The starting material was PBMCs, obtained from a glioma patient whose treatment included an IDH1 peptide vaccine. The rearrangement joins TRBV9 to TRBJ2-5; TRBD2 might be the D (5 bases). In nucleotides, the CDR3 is TGTGCCAGCAGCGTAGCCGGGGATAAGGTAGAGACCCAGTACTTC. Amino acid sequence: CASSVAGDKVETQYF. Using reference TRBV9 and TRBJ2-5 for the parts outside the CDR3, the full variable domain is DSGVTQTPKHLITATGQRVTLRCSPRSGDLSVYWYQQSLDQGLQFLIQYYNGEERAKGNILERFSAQQFPDLHSELNLSSLELGDSALYFCASSVAGDKVETQYFGPGTRLLVL.